This T cell receptor (beta chain) was found in a study of T-cell memory formation after mild COVID-19. Findings and caveats of the study: Later expanders leaned CD4+, whereas day 15 to 85 contracting clones were balanced CD4/CD8. Confirmation was lacking for SARS-CoV-2 specificity of second-wave clones that peaked on day 37.

Constant-segment primers and 5'RACE yielded cDNA libraries for TCR alpha and TCR beta, each carrying sample barcodes and UMIs. Via MiXCR, TCRdb re-called the 5' RACE reads, giving one row per CDR3 protein. The data show 150,000 to 200,000 distinct CDR3 sequences, roughly 11% seen once. About this clonotype itself: Its antigen remains unidentified.

The source of this sequence is a man aged 18 to 30 who had mild COVID-19 (a few samples of this study predate the infection). Cell type and time point are not known. The sequenced sample consisted of PBMCs or a T cell subset sorted from them (not recorded which).

The CDR3 loop reads CASSQDHGRGGETQYF. The CDR3 region has the DNA TGTGCCAGCAGCCAAGATCATGGCAGGGGAGGAGAGACCCAGTACTTC. The chain uses TRBV3-1 and TRBJ2-5, with D perhaps given as TRBD1 or TRBD2 (6 bases each). Germline V gene data show CDR1 as LGHDT and CDR2 as YNNKEL (reference sequence). CDR3 size: 16 residues. The V and J ends lost 0 bases and 4 bases respectively, with 15 bases between them.